These 19 T cell receptor beta chains share one sample of origin, sequenced in a study of shared clonotypes between healthy human individuals. TCRdb's copy holds only in-frame clones and misses some; the assay was immunoSEQ multiplex PCR. The sample lists some 470,000 clones; about three quarters were seen once. The sequenced sample consisted of PBMCs. The receptors stem from a middle-aged woman in good health. Some clones in this sample may be carry-over from other donors' samples.

This clone was detected only a few times. The rearrangement uses TRBV7-2 and TRBJ2-7; the D gene is possibly TRBD2 (6 bases). This CDR3 comprises 15 residues. Germline CDR1 SGHTA, CDR2 FQGNSA. V lost 3 bases and J lost 4, with 16 bases in between. The CDR3 nucleotides read TGTGCCAGCAGCTTCTCTGGGGCGGGGTTATACGAGCAGTACTTC. This codes for CASSFSGAGLYEQYF.

The V call is TRBV7-3, the J call TRBJ2-2; tentatively, D is TRBD2 (6 bases). Germline V gene data show CDR1 as SGHTA and CDR2 as FQGTGA. The CDR3 has 16 amino acids. The germline V and J ends were trimmed by 1 base and 1 base, with 10 bases remaining between them. In DNA form, the CDR3 reads TGTGCCAGCAGCTTAAGGGGCGGGGTGAACACCGGGGAGCTGTTTTTT. It yields the protein CASSLRGGVNTGELFF.

The chain carries TRBV7-3 and TRBJ2-2; possibly TRBD1 for D (6 bases). The V gene's germline CDR1 is SGHTA and CDR2 FQGTGA. The CDR3 loop spans 13 amino acids. Trimming removed 8 bases at V and 1 base at J, with 8 bases between. The CDR3 nucleotides read TGTGCCAGCCGGACAGAGAACACCGGGGAGCTGTTTTTT. Its translation: CASRTENTGELFF.

The chain carries TRBV6-5 and TRBJ2-2; D possibly corresponds to TRBD2 (5 bases). This CDR3 is built from 15 residues. Trimming cost V 0 bases and J 6 bases, with 11 bases left between them. Per the germline V gene, CDR1 is MNHEY and CDR2 is SVGAGI. This chain's CDR3 is CASSYSRAWAGELFF. The CDR3, as DNA: TGTGCCAGCAGTTACTCGAGGGCCTGGGCCGGGGAGCTGTTTTTT.

The chain is built from TRBV4-1 and TRBJ2-5, with 15 nucleotides matching TRBD2. The V gene's germline CDR1 is MGHRA and CDR2 YSYEKL. J lost 2 bases, V lost 3 bases, and 10 bases had no gene match. There are 19 residues in the CDR3. CDR3 protein: CASSHPGLAGGPGQETQYF. CDR3 coding DNA: TGCGCCAGCAGCCACCCGGGACTAGCGGGAGGCCCAGGGCAAGAGACCCAGTACTTC.

The rearrangement uses TRBV5-4 and TRBJ2-7; 10 bases are a match to TRBD2. V shed 4 bases and J 2 bases; nucleotides not matched to a gene: 6. CDR1 is SGHNT, CDR2 YYREEE, per germline (reference sequence). CDR3 length equals 15 residues. The CDR3 here is CASSRTSGYTYEQYF. The CDR3 nucleotides read TGTGCCAGCAGCCGGACTAGCGGTTACACCTACGAGCAGTACTTC.

This clone was observed a handful of times. This chain uses TRBV29-1 with TRBJ1-5; a possible D gene is TRBD1 (5 bases). Germline assignment: CDR1 SQVTM and CDR2 ANQGSEA. V dropped 7 bases and J dropped 4 bases, with 14 bases sitting between them. The CDR3 totals 13 residues. CDR3 amino acids: CSAQGLSNQPQHF. CDR3 DNA: TGCAGCGCTCAGGGTCTATCAAATCAGCCCCAGCATTTT.

To note about this clone: With only one base between it and a far larger clone, this is likely a read error. Other nucleotide sequences from this sample produce the same CDR3. The V call is TRBV25-1, the J call TRBJ2-2; 8 bases match TRBD1. Germline lookup yields CDR1 MGHDK and CDR2 SYGVNS. This CDR3 is 15 amino acids long. The V gene end was trimmed by 1 base and the J gene end by 3 bases; junction bases not matched to a gene: 1. The CDR3 bases are TGTGCCAGCAGTGAATTGGACAGGGACACCGGGGAGCTGTTTTTT. Encoded protein: CASSELDRDTGELFF. The full variable domain, its missing parts supplied by reference TRBV25-1 and TRBJ2-2, is EADIYQTPRYLVIGTGKKITLECSQTMGHDKMYWYQQDPGMELHLIHYSYGVNSTEKGDLSSESTVSRIRTEHFPLTLESARPSHTSQYLCASSELDRDTGELFFGEGSRLTVL.

A note on this clone: Mismatch with germline at one junction end may stem from a read error. This chain connects TRBV7-2 to TRBJ2-1; 10 nucleotides match TRBD1. The CDR3 contains 15 residues. Germline V gene sequence: CDR1 SGHTA, CDR2 FQGNSA. CDR3 loop: CASSLGQGVWNEQLF. CDR3 DNA sequence: TGTGCCAGTAGCTTAGGACAGGGGGTTTGGAATGAGCAGCTCTTC.

This rearrangement joins TRBV6-5 to TRBJ1-3; no clear D gene. The germline CDR1 and CDR2 sequences are MNHEY and SVGAGI. V was cut by 0 bases and J by 0 bases, with 9 bases left in between. The CDR3 runs 16 residues. The chain's CDR3 is CASSYSFGRSGNTIYF. In nucleotides, the CDR3 is TGTGCCAGCAGTTACTCGTTCGGTCGCTCTGGAAACACCATATATTTT.

CDR3 sequence (DNA): TGTGCCAGCAGCTTGTGGGATGGGACAGGGGTTTATAGCAATCAGCCCCAGCATTTT. Translation: CASSLWDGTGVYSNQPQHF. The chain recombines TRBV5-8 with TRBJ1-5, with 10 bases aligning to TRBD1. This CDR3 contains 19 residues. Trimming removed 1 base from V and 0 bases from J; junction bases left unmatched: 10. Per germline, CDR1 SGHTS and CDR2 YDEGEE.

This chain links TRBV28 with TRBJ2-7; TRBD2 agrees at 9 bases. This CDR3 comprises 16 residues. J was trimmed by 0 bases and V by 5 bases; bases with no gene match: 8. Germline-derived CDR1 and CDR2 are MDHEN and SYDVKM. The CDR3 DNA reads TGTGCCAGCAGTGTGTGGGCGGGAGGGATCTCCTACGAGCAGTACTTC. Translated, it gives CASSVWAGGISYEQYF.

This chain uses TRBV29-1 with TRBJ2-7, with 11 bases matching TRBD2. J lost 4 bases, V lost 7 bases, and 6 bases had no gene match. CDR3 length equals 13 residues. Germline CDR1 SQVTM, CDR2 ANQGSEA. CDR3 nucleotide sequence: TGCAGCGCTGGAGGGACTAGCGGTTACGAGCAGTACTTC. Translated, it gives CSAGGTSGYEQYF.

The chain employs TRBV28 and TRBJ1-5; the D is unclear. The CDR3 length is 11 residues. Germline CDR1 reads MDHEN; CDR2 reads SYDVKM. Trimming stripped 9 bases from V and 4 bases from J, with 7 bases between. The CDR3 DNA follows: TGTGCCAGTCGACGGAATCAGCCCCAGCATTTT. Its translation is CASRRNQPQHF. Filled out from reference TRBV28 and TRBJ1-5, the complete variable domain reads DVKVTQSSRYLVKRTGEKVFLECVQDMDHENMFWYRQDPGLGLRLIYFSYDVKMKEKGDIPEGYSVSREKKERFSLILESASTNQTSMYLCASRRNQPQHFGDGTRLSIL.

V usage is TRBV7-9 and J usage is TRBJ1-1; D ambiguous. The CDR3 runs 12 residues. Trimming shortened V by 2 bases and J by 7 bases, and 8 bases separated the two germline ends. Germline V CDR1 and CDR2: SEHNR, FQNEAQ (reference sequence). In DNA form, the CDR3 reads TGTGCCAGCAGCTTACGGGAAATTGAAGCTTTCTTT. It translates to CASSLREIEAFF. Using reference TRBV7-9 and TRBJ1-1 for the parts outside the CDR3, the full variable domain is DTGVSQNPRHKITKRGQNVTFRCDPISEHNRLYWYRQTLGQGPEFLTYFQNEAQLEKSRLLSDRFSAERPKGSFSTLEIQRTEQGDSAMYLCASSLREIEAFFGQGTRLTVV.

A single count supports this clone. The rearrangement uses TRBV6-6 and TRBJ1-5; 8 bases align to TRBD1. The V and J ends lost 5 bases and 5 bases, in that order; junction bases with no gene match: 8. The V gene's germline CDR1 is MNHNY and CDR2 SVGAGI (reference sequence). The CDR3 is 15 residues long. In nucleotides, the CDR3 is TGTGCCAGCAGTCCTGACAGGGGCGGTGATCAGCCCCAGCATTTT. It encodes CASSPDRGGDQPQHF.

This chain connects TRBV5-4 to TRBJ1-1; no definite D call. The germline V gene has CDR1 SGHNT and CDR2 YYREEE (reference sequence). CDR3 length: 11 residues. Deletions cut 4 bases from V and 4 bases from J, with 5 bases between. This chain's CDR3 is CASSLGTEAFF. The CDR3 region has the DNA TGTGCCAGCAGCCTCGGCACTGAAGCTTTCTTT.

The J gene is TRBJ1-1, the V gene TRBV5-1; D might be TRBD1 (6 bases). Germline CDR1 is SGHRS and CDR2 is YFSETQ. The CDR3 contains 16 residues. V was cut by 0 bases and J by 0 bases, with 12 bases left in between. The CDR3 DNA reads TGCGCCAGCAGCTTGGGGGCCGGACAGATGAACACTGAAGCTTTCTTT. It codes for CASSLGAGQMNTEAFF.

This chain links TRBV5-4 with TRBJ2-1; TRBD1 might be the D (5 bases). The CDR3 is 12 amino acids. V gave up 3 bases and J gave up 11 bases, with 12 bases separating them. CDR1 SGHNT and CDR2 YYREEE come from the germline V gene (reference sequence). The CDR3 loop reads CASSYRLEQQFF. CDR3 DNA sequence: TGTGCCAGCAGCTACAGGCTTGAGCAGCAGTTCTTC.